The 25 T cell receptor beta chains below come from one sample, sequenced in a study of CD8+ T cells in alopecia areata. cDNA prepared by RNA extraction and subsequent reverse transcription served as the template for sequencing. This table comes from immunoSEQ multiplex PCR, and its TCRdb copy is limited to in-frame clones, with some not included. This table holds some 210,000 clones, approximately 65% found once. Treatment denoted: oral pan-JAK inhibitor, 5-10 mg twice daily. The sample was CD4+ T cells sorted from blood, taken at week 44, from a patient treated with tofacitinib. Receptor source: a human donor with alopecia areata.

This rearrangement joins TRBV2 to TRBJ2-7; possibly TRBD1 for D (6 bases). CDR3 size: 12 residues. Per germline, CDR1 SNHLY and CDR2 FYNNEI. V was shortened by 6 bases and J by 6 bases, with 12 bases between the two germline ends. The DNA for the CDR3 is TGTGCCAGCAGCAACGCCAGGGGCGAGCAGTACTTC. Translated, it gives CASSNARGEQYF.

Regarding this clone: Other DNA sequences in this sample translate to the same CDR3. The chain uses TRBV30 and TRBJ2-5; a possible D gene is TRBD1 (5 bases). Germline values: CDR1 GTSNPN, CDR2 SVGIG (reference sequence). The length of the CDR3 is 12 residues. Trimming removed 2 bases from V and 2 bases from J, with 6 bases in between. In DNA, the CDR3 is TGTGCCTGGAGTTCAGGGCAAGAGACCCAGTACTTC. This codes for CAWSSGQETQYF.

The CDR3 DNA reads TGCAGCGTTGAGGTTGTCAGTAACACCGGGGAGCTGTTTTTT. Translation: CSVEVVSNTGELFF. The chain joins TRBV29-1 to TRBJ2-2; D ambiguous. CDR3 length equals 14 residues. Trimming stripped 3 bases from V and 2 bases from J, with 10 bases between. CDR1 is SQVTM, CDR2 ANQGSEA, per germline.

The chain uses TRBV2 and TRBJ1-5; 11 bases map to TRBD1. Unmatched junction bases numbered 6, after V lost 6 bases and J lost 2 bases. The CDR3 consists of 16 residues. Looked up from germline, CDR1 is SNHLY and CDR2 is FYNNEI. In DNA form, the CDR3 reads TGTGCCAGCAGCCATCGGACAGGGGGCGGCAATCAGCCCCAGCATTTT. Its translation: CASSHRTGGGNQPQHF. The full variable domain, its missing parts supplied by reference TRBV2 and TRBJ1-5, is EPEVTQTPSHQVTQMGQEVILRCVPISNHLYFYWYRQILGQKVEFLVSFYNNEISEKSEIFDDQFSVERPDGSNFTLKIRSTKLEDSAMYFCASSHRTGGGNQPQHFGDGTRLSIL.

Turning to this clone: Additional DNA sequences in this sample encode the identical CDR3. The chain employs TRBV5-1 and TRBJ1-1; 7 bases match TRBD1. There are 13 residues in the CDR3. Trimming took 0 bases from V and 4 from J; bases not matched to a gene: 0. Germline-derived CDR1 and CDR2 are SGHRS and YFSETQ. The CDR3: CASSLEGATEAFF. CDR3 sequence (DNA): TGCGCCAGCAGCTTGGAGGGGGCCACTGAAGCTTTCTTT.

The chain joins TRBV5-1 to TRBJ1-1; unclear D gene. CDR1 SGHRS and CDR2 YFSETQ come from the germline V gene. V lost 5 bases and J lost 4, with 12 bases in between. The CDR3 extends over 13 amino acids. Written as DNA, the CDR3 is TGCGCCAGCAGTCTTAAGTCGGGCACTGAAGCTTTCTTT. Protein product: CASSLKSGTEAFF.

J is TRBJ1-1 and V is TRBV5-6; D is uncertain. CDR3 length: 13 amino acids. Looked up from germline, CDR1 is SGHDT and CDR2 is YYEEEE. V was cut by 0 bases and J by 5 bases, with 8 bases left in between. The DNA of the CDR3 is TGTGCCAGCAGCTTGGTAGACGGAACTGAAGCTTTCTTT. It specifies CASSLVDGTEAFF.

V usage is TRBV15 and J usage is TRBJ2-7; D unclear. CDR3 length: 15 amino acids. Germline V gives CDR1 LNHNV, CDR2 YYDKDF (reference sequence). V was clipped by 0 bases and J by 2 bases, with 11 bases between them. In nucleotides, the CDR3 is TGTGCCACCAGCAGAGACCGAGAGAATACCTACGAGCAGTACTTC. Its translation: CATSRDRENTYEQYF.

This clone has only a few counts. The chain uses TRBV5-6 and TRBJ1-6; TRBD1 aligns across 8 bases. CDR1 and CDR2 (germline): SGHDT, YYEEEE. The CDR3 consists of 14 residues. V was clipped by 4 bases and J by 10 bases; unmatched bases: 7. DNA of the CDR3: TGTGCCAGCAGCCCCGGACAGGGAGTATCACCCCTCCACTTT. Residues: CASSPGQGVSPLHF.

This sequence joins TRBV6-6 and TRBJ1-2; unclear D gene. The germline gives CDR1 MNHNY, CDR2 SVGAGI (reference sequence). V was cut by 6 bases and J by 3 bases, with 17 bases left in between. CDR3 size: 15 residues. The CDR3 region has the DNA TGTGCCAGCAGCTACGGGTCGGCAGTTTACTATGGCTACACCTTC. This sequence encodes CASSYGSAVYYGYTF.

V is TRBV29-1 and J is TRBJ1-1, with D perhaps TRBD1 (6 bases). V was cut by 3 bases and J by 0 bases, with 11 bases left in between. Germline CDR1 SQVTM, CDR2 ANQGSEA. The length of the CDR3 is 14 residues. The CDR3 here is CSVDPGTLNTEAFF. CDR3 bases: TGCAGCGTTGACCCCGGGACACTGAACACTGAAGCTTTCTTT.

J is TRBJ2-5 and V is TRBV6-1; TRBD2 matches 8 bases. CDR3 length: 12 residues. Germline V gene lookup returns CDR1 MNHNS and CDR2 SASEGT. Trimming took 6 bases from V and 4 from J; bases not matched to a gene: 1. Written as DNA, the CDR3 is TGTGCCAGCAGCGGACTAGCAGAGACCCAGTACTTC. Translation gives CASSGLAETQYF.

This rearrangement joins TRBV19 to TRBJ2-7; D is perhaps TRBD1 or TRBD2 (5 bases each). The germline V and J ends were trimmed by 7 bases and 0 bases, with 10 bases remaining between them. Germline values: CDR1 LNHDA, CDR2 SQIVND (reference sequence). The CDR3 length is 13 residues. The CDR3 loop is CASKPGPSYEQYF. CDR3 nucleotides: TGTGCCAGTAAGCCGGGGCCCTCCTACGAGCAGTACTTC.

The V call is TRBV11-1, the J call TRBJ2-1; 7 nucleotides match TRBD1. The CDR3 consists of 13 residues. V shed 6 bases and J 7 bases; nucleotides not matched to a gene: 6. From germline, CDR1 is SGHAT and CDR2 FQDESV (reference sequence). CDR3 loop: CASRDRASNEQFF. CDR3 in DNA: TGTGCCAGCAGAGACAGGGCGTCAAATGAGCAGTTCTTC.

The chain has TRBV9 and TRBJ1-5; D call uncertain. Germline V gene data show CDR1 as SGDLS and CDR2 as YYNGEE. Trimming removed 7 bases at V and 5 bases at J, with 13 bases between. CDR3 length: 13 residues. The CDR3 here is CASSDQDDQPQHF. The CDR3 bases are TGTGCCAGCTCGGATCAGGACGATCAGCCCCAGCATTTT.

A single count supports this clone. The rearrangement joins TRBV4-3 to TRBJ2-1; 7 nucleotides line up with TRBD1. The germline V gene encodes CDR1 LGHNA and CDR2 YSLEER. The CDR3 spans 16 residues. V shed 1 base and J 5 bases; nucleotides not matched to a gene: 8. The CDR3 DNA sequence: TGCGCCAGCAGCCAAGCCCTCGAGACAGGGAACAATGAGCAGTTCTTC. It is translated as CASSQALETGNNEQFF.

The V and J genes are TRBV30 and TRBJ1-1; maybe TRBD1 (5 bases). The V gene lost 0 bases and the J gene lost 3 bases, with 11 bases spanning the gap. This CDR3 spans 14 amino acids. The germline gives CDR1 GTSNPN, CDR2 SVGIG (reference sequence). The CDR3 DNA sequence: TGTGCCTGGAGTGTAAGGGCGGGGGACACTGAAGCTTTCTTT. It is translated as CAWSVRAGDTEAFF.

The DNA of the CDR3 is TGCAGCGTTGAGGAAGGGCAGGGAGGAACTGAAGCTTTCTTT. Its translation is CSVEEGQGGTEAFF. The rearrangement links TRBV29-1 to TRBJ1-1; D may be TRBD1 (5 bases). Germline V gives CDR1 SQVTM, CDR2 ANQGSEA. This CDR3 is 14 amino acids long. V shed 3 bases and J shed 5 bases, with 16 bases lying between them.

In its sample, this clone was seen once. The rearrangement uses TRBV29-1 and TRBJ2-4; the D gene is possibly TRBD1 (6 bases). CDR1 is SQVTM, CDR2 ANQGSEA, per germline. The CDR3 contains 12 residues. Trimming stripped 5 bases from V and 8 bases from J, with 13 bases between. The CDR3 bases are TGCAGCGTTCTGACACAGGGCCACATTCAGTACTTC. Translating it yields CSVLTQGHIQYF. Based on the CDR3 plus reference TRBV29-1 and TRBJ2-4, the full variable domain is SAVISQKPSRDICQRGTSLTIQCQVDSQVTMMFWYRQQPGQSLTLIATANQGSEATYESGFVIDKFPISRPNLTFSTLTVSNMSPEDSSIYLCSVLTQGHIQYFGAGTRLSVL.

Turning to this clone: Other DNA sequences in the same sample also yield this CDR3. This chain uses TRBV30 with TRBJ2-7, with D possibly matching TRBD1 (6 bases). With 4 bases removed from V and 2 bases from J, the gap between germline ends came to 9 bases. Germline CDR1 and CDR2: GTSNPN and SVGIG (reference sequence). The CDR3 consists of 12 residues. Here the CDR3 DNA reads TGTGCCTGGAAACAGGGAACCTACGAGCAGTACTTC. Translation: CAWKQGTYEQYF.

A few counts support this clone. The gene calls are TRBV5-4 and TRBJ2-5; 8 bases fit TRBD2. The CDR3 runs to 15 residues. CDR1 is SGHNT, CDR2 YYREEE, per germline (reference sequence). With 4 bases clipped from V and 7 bases from J, the junction kept 12 bases outside the gene matches. The CDR3 DNA sequence: TGTGCCAGCAGCAATCCCGGGACTAGGTCTGGGACCCAGTACTTC. It codes for CASSNPGTRSGTQYF. Using reference TRBV5-4 and TRBJ2-5 for the parts outside the CDR3, the full variable domain is ETGVTQSPTHLIKTRGQQVTLRCSSQSGHNTVSWYQQALGQGPQFIFQYYREEENGRGNFPPRFSGLQFPNYSSELNVNALELDDSALYLCASSNPGTRSGTQYFGPGTRLLVL.

The gene calls are TRBV30 and TRBJ1-2; D is undetermined. In germline, CDR1 is GTSNPN, CDR2 SVGIG (reference sequence). V lost 2 bases and J lost 4, with 14 bases in between. CDR3 length: 14 amino acids. CDR3 residues: CAWSLGLTFYGYTF. The CDR3 DNA reads as TGTGCCTGGAGTTTAGGACTTACCTTCTATGGCTACACCTTC.

CDR3 sequence reads: CASSSTIDRPYEQYF. CDR3 sequence (DNA): TGTGCCAGCAGTTCCACAATAGACAGGCCCTACGAGCAGTACTTC. This rearrangement joins TRBV27 to TRBJ2-7, with D perhaps TRBD1 (6 bases). The germline gives CDR1 MNHEY, CDR2 SMNVEV (reference sequence). This CDR3 spans 15 amino acids. Trimming took off 4 bases at V and 2 bases at J, with 15 bases between the two ends.

This clone occurred a few times. The chain employs TRBV14 and TRBJ2-2; unclear D gene. The germline gives CDR1 SGHDN, CDR2 FVKESK. V dropped 4 bases and J dropped 1 base, with 7 bases sitting between them. The CDR3 has 14 residues. CDR3 in DNA: TGTGCCAGCAGCCGAAACCGGAACACCGGGGAGCTGTTTTTT. Its protein product is CASSRNRNTGELFF. Full variable domain (outside the CDR3, taken from reference TRBV14 and TRBJ2-2): EAGVTQFPSHSVIEKGQTVTLRCDPISGHDNLYWYRRVMGKEIKFLLHFVKESKQDESGMPNNRFLAERTGGTYSTLKVQPAELEDSGVYFCASSRNRNTGELFFGEGSRLTVL.

The V and J genes are TRBV11-2 and TRBJ2-1; D is unresolved. V shed 3 bases and J shed 2 bases, with 8 bases lying between them. Germline values: CDR1 SGHAT, CDR2 FQNNGV. There are 14 residues in the CDR3. CDR3 bases: TGTGCCAGCAGCTTCGAACTTACCTACAATGAGCAGTTCTTC. Encoded protein: CASSFELTYNEQFF.